This T cell receptor (beta chain) was sequenced for a study of T cells in Graves' hyperthyroidism and ophthalmopathy. In patients aged 18 to 65, hyperthyroidism was newly diagnosed, with duration under 2 months. Amplified TCR beta CDR3 regions derived from RNA transcripts. The HTBI primer set was used in a first-round RT-PCR of the TCR CDR3. TCRdb called the multiplex PCR reads again in MiXCR, with one record for every CDR3 protein. This table holds hundreds of thousands of distinct CDR3 sequences, 13% found once. Whole-study findings and limits: Ophthalmopathy and stable hyperthyroidism were told apart by a 13 V-J model.

The CDR3 loop spans 15 amino acids. J lost 1 base, V lost 1 base, and 0 bases had no gene match. The germline CDR1 and CDR2 sequences are LNHDA and SQIVND (reference sequence). This clonotype has a handful of counts. Its antigen is unidentified. The TCR sequence derives from a woman younger than 30 with Graves' hyperthyroidism. Sequenced input: blood. V and J are TRBV19 and TRBJ2-7; the match to TRBD2 covers 11 bases. This CDR3 is CASSIGLAGSYEQYF. In DNA, the CDR3 is TGTGCCAGTAGTATAGGACTAGCGGGATCCTACGAGCAGTACTTC.